The rows below give T cell receptor beta chains drawn from one sample of a study of T cell repertoires in cytomegalovirus infection. TCRdb re-derived calls from the reads in MiXCR, one entry per CDR3 protein. The data show fewer than 550,000 distinct CDR3 sequences, less than 30% seen once. Sequenced material: PBMCs. The source is a human donor in good health (CMV status not recorded). Some clones in this sample may be carry-over from other donors' samples. Both conserved end residues are part of each CDR3. D genes are given only for firm matches. Clone size is given for some rows only: seen once, a few or many times, or a class if the clone is expanded.

d_call: NA; clone_size: NA; v_call: TRBV6-2/TRBV6-3; j_call: TRBJ2-7; cdr3_aa: CASSYSMGGRSEQYF; cdr3_nt: TGTGCCAGCAGTTACTCGATGGGCGGCCGATCCGAGCAGTACTTC
d_call: NA; clone_size: NA; v_call: TRBV6-1; j_call: TRBJ2-7; cdr3_aa: CASSAGRDRSYEQYF; cdr3_nt: TGTGCCAGCAGTGCTGGGCGGGACCGGTCCTACGAGCAGTACTTC
d_call: TRBD1; clone_size: NA; v_call: TRBV7-2; j_call: TRBJ1-2; cdr3_aa: CASRSEQGDNYGYTF; cdr3_nt: TGTGCCAGCAGATCCGAACAGGGGGACAACTATGGCTACACCTTC
d_call: NA; clone_size: NA; v_call: TRBV7-2; j_call: TRBJ2-3; cdr3_aa: CASKWRGPASTDTQYF; cdr3_nt: TGTGCCAGTAAATGGCGGGGCCCTGCTAGCACAGATACGCAGTATTTT
d_call: NA; clone_size: NA; v_call: TRBV6-5; j_call: TRBJ2-6; cdr3_aa: CASSYGGRHSGANVLTF; cdr3_nt: TGTGCCAGCAGTTACGGGGGTCGCCACTCTGGGGCCAACGTCCTGACTTTC
d_call: NA; clone_size: NA; v_call: TRBV27; j_call: TRBJ2-1; cdr3_aa: CASSTLDSF; cdr3_nt: TGTGCCAGCAGTACCCTCGACAGCTTC
d_call: TRBD2; clone_size: NA; v_call: TRBV7-2; j_call: TRBJ2-1; cdr3_aa: CASSLGPAGANEQFF; cdr3_nt: TGTGCCAGCAGCTTAGGACCAGCGGGGGCTAATGAGCAGTTCTTC
d_call: NA; clone_size: few; v_call: TRBV30; j_call: TRBJ1-5; cdr3_aa: CAWSVDSNNQPQHF; cdr3_nt: TGTGCCTGGAGTGTTGATAGCAACAATCAGCCCCAGCATTTT
d_call: TRBD1; clone_size: few; v_call: TRBV29-1; j_call: TRBJ2-1; cdr3_aa: CSSRGRWAYNEQFF; cdr3_nt: TGCAGCTCCAGGGGGCGTTGGGCCTACAATGAGCAGTTCTTC
d_call: NA; clone_size: NA; v_call: TRBV20-1; j_call: TRBJ2-3; cdr3_aa: CSAPEPRGRGDTQYF; cdr3_nt: TGCAGTGCCCCAGAGCCCAGGGGGAGGGGAGATACGCAGTATTTT
d_call: NA; clone_size: NA; v_call: TRBV28; j_call: TRBJ1-1; cdr3_aa: CASSKTGLDGLAGAEAFF; cdr3_nt: TGTGCCAGCAGTAAAACAGGGTTGGACGGGTTGGCGGGCGCTGAAGCTTTCTTT
d_call: NA; clone_size: many; v_call: TRBV7-8; j_call: TRBJ1-1; cdr3_aa: CASSSELNTEAFF; cdr3_nt: TGTGCCAGCAGCTCCGAATTGAACACTGAAGCTTTCTTT
d_call: NA; clone_size: NA; v_call: TRBV5-1; j_call: TRBJ2-5; cdr3_aa: CASSGRQVDETQYF; cdr3_nt: TGCGCCAGCAGCGGACGACAGGTCGACGAGACCCAGTACTTC
d_call: NA; clone_size: few; v_call: TRBV6-6; j_call: TRBJ1-5; cdr3_aa: CASSYSGRLYSNQPQHF; cdr3_nt: TGTGCCAGCAGTTACTCGGGGAGGCTATATAGCAATCAGCCCCAGCATTTT
d_call: NA; clone_size: NA; v_call: TRBV7-2; j_call: TRBJ2-5; cdr3_aa: CASSARGGETQYF; cdr3_nt: TGTGCCAGCAGCGCCAGGGGGGGGGAGACCCAGTACTTC
d_call: TRBD1; clone_size: NA; v_call: TRBV12-3/TRBV12-4; j_call: TRBJ2-1; cdr3_aa: CASSGTGDFDEQFF; cdr3_nt: TGTGCCAGCAGTGGGACAGGGGACTTCGATGAGCAGTTCTTC
d_call: TRBD1; clone_size: few; v_call: TRBV10-3; j_call: TRBJ1-5; cdr3_aa: CASGTGGDSNQPQHF; cdr3_nt: TGTGCCAGCGGGACAGGGGGGGATAGCAATCAGCCCCAGCATTTT
d_call: NA; clone_size: few; v_call: TRBV5-1; j_call: TRBJ2-2; cdr3_aa: CASKSIQNTGELFF; cdr3_nt: TGCGCCAGCAAAAGTATTCAGAACACCGGGGAGCTGTTTTTT